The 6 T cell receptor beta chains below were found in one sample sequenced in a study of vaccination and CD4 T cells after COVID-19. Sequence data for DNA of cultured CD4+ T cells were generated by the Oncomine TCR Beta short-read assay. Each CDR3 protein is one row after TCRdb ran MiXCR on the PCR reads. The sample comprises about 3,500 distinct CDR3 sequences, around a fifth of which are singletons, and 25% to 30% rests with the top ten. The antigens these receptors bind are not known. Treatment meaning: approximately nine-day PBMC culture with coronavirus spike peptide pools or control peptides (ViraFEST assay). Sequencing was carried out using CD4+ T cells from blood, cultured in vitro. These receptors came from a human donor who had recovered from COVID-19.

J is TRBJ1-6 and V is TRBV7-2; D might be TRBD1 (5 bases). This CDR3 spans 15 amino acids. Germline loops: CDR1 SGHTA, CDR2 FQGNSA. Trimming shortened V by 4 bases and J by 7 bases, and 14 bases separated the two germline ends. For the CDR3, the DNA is TGTGCCAGCAGCTCGGGACCGGCAAACAATTCACCCCTCCACTTT. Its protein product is CASSSGPANNSPLHF.

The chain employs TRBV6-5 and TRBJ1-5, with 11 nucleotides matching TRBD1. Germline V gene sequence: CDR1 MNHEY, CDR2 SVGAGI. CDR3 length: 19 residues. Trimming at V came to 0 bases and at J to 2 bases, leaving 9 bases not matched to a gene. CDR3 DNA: TGTGCCAGCAGTTACTCCGGACAGGGGGCGGCTTACGGCAATCAGCCCCAGCATTTT. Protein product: CASSYSGQGAAYGNQPQHF.

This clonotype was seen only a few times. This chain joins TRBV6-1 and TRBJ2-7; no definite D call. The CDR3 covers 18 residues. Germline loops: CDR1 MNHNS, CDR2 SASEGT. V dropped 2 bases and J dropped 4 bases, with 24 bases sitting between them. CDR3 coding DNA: TGTGCCAGCAGTGAAAATGCCCCTTGGTCACACTACAATTACGAGCAGTACTTC. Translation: CASSENAPWSHYNYEQYF.

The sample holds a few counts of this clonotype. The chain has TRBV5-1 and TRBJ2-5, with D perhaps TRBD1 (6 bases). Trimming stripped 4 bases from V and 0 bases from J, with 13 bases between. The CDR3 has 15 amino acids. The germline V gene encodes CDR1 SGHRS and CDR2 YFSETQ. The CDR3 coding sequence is TGCGCCAGCAGCAAGGACAGTCCCCACCAAGAGACCCAGTACTTC. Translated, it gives CASSKDSPHQETQYF. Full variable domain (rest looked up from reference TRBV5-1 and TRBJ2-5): KAGVTQTPRYLIKTRGQQVTLSCSPISGHRSVSWYQQTPGQGLQFLFEYFSETQRNKGNFPGRFSGRQFSNSRSEMNVSTLELGDSALYLCASSKDSPHQETQYFGPGTRLLVL.

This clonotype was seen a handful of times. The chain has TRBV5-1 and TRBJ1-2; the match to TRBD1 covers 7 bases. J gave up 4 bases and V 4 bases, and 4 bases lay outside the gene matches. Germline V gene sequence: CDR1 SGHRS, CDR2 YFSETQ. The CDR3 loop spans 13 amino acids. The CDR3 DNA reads TGCGCCAGCAGCCCCGACAGGGTCTATGGCTACACCTTC. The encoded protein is CASSPDRVYGYTF. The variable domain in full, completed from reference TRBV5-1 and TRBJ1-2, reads KAGVTQTPRYLIKTRGQQVTLSCSPISGHRSVSWYQQTPGQGLQFLFEYFSETQRNKGNFPGRFSGRQFSNSRSEMNVSTLELGDSALYLCASSPDRVYGYTFGSGTRLTVV.

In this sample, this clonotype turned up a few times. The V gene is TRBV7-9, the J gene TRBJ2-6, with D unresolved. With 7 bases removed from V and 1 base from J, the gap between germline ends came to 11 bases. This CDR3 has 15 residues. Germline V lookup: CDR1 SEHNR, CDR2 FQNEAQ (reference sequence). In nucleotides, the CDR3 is TGTGCCAGCACCGTTCTTGGGTCTGGGGCCAACGTCCTGACTTTC. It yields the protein CASTVLGSGANVLTF.